This T cell receptor (beta chain) was obtained from a study of spatial heterogeneity in lung cancer. Findings and caveats of the study: How many expanded intratumoral alpha and beta TCRs were present tracked the tumor mutation count, which was a count of nonsynonymous mutations.

Regarding time point: sample taken at primary tumor resection. By share, this clonotype ranks as medium-sized. What it binds is unknown. TCRdb reprocessed the 5' RACE reads with MiXCR, giving one entry per CDR3 protein. The sample holds about 3,300 distinct CDR3 sequences; about 16% are singletons and the top ten take more than 6.5%. The TCR originated in a male donor with early-stage non-small cell lung cancer. The sample here was lung tumor tissue, taken at surgery.

The CDR3 DNA is TGTGCCAGCAGGCCAGGGGGCATTAATGAAAAACTGTTTTTT. Translating it yields CASRPGGINEKLFF. The chain employs TRBV7-9 and TRBJ1-4; 8 nucleotides agree with TRBD1. The ends lost 6 bases at V and 4 bases at J; junction bases unmatched: 4. The CDR3 consists of 14 residues. Per germline, CDR1 SEHNR and CDR2 FQNEAQ (reference sequence).